This TCR beta chain is from a study of cytomegalovirus exposure and HLA in healthy donors. Points from the study as a whole: Follow-up analysis later connected one missense variant in DCLRE1C with trimming of TCR beta V- and J-genes.

Unmatched junction bases numbered 9, after V lost 6 bases and J lost 10 bases. The CDR3 length is 14 residues. Germline assignment: CDR1 MNHEY and CDR2 SVGAGI. Concerning this clone: The target antigen is unknown.

The PCR contained 60 Vbeta and 13 Jbeta primers. Sequencing was performed with immunoSEQ multiplex PCR; in TCRdb, only in-frame clones are kept and a portion is missing. This sample has roughly 200,000 clones, with roughly 79% found just once. The V call is TRBV6-5, the J call TRBJ1-5; 10 bases are a match to TRBD1. The sample was PBMCs. The receptor comes from a male donor in good health and CMV-seronegative. Here the CDR3 reads CASREDGTGVPQHF. CDR3 nucleotides: TGTGCCAGCAGGGAAGACGGGACAGGGGTTCCCCAGCATTTT.